Given below is one T cell receptor beta chain in context. Original analysis: Estimation of nucleated cell counts was performed using reference gene primer amplification. Libraries were prepared by immunoSEQ multiplex PCR; TCRdb keeps only in-frame clonotypes and omits some of them. The DNA was the basis for D and trimming; V, J and clone size are from that table. The sample has about 230,000 clones; approximately 80% are singletons. Germline V gives CDR1 SGHRS, CDR2 YFSETQ. Trimming removed 0 bases at V and 6 bases at J, with 12 bases between. This CDR3 is 14 amino acids long. The sample originates from a study of blood T cell repertoires in COVID-19. Study information: Spain, Italy and the United States supplied samples that represented acute and convalescent COVID-19. The cDNA or gDNA used as material had been derived from T cells, B-cell-depleted T cells, or PBMCs.

This sequence joins TRBV5-1 and TRBJ1-2, with D unresolved. The sequence came from a woman in her 50s with acute or convalescent COVID-19. What was sequenced was peripheral blood. The CDR3 sequence is CASSLATGSHGYTF. The CDR3 DNA is TGCGCCAGCAGCTTGGCGACGGGATCCCATGGCTACACCTTC.